The entry below gives a single T cell receptor beta chain sequence along with its context. This clonotype has more than one count but fewer than ten. Its antigen has not been determined. The input lacks base qualities; no much larger clone sits a single base away. The entry originates in a study of identical twins listed by TCRdb under 2016. With regard to the full study: TCR alpha and beta repertoires from monozygotic twins, unrelated adults of various ages and cord blood were deep-sequenced to test whether fetal clonotypes persist. To rule out contamination, the twin experiments were replicated at different times with different library preparation protocols. What the authors observed across the whole study: Fewer insertions were carried by abundant cord blood beta clonotypes, a similar but weaker trend appeared in young adult naive repertoires, and no such trend appeared in memory repertoires. Invariant T cells such as MAIT and iNKT could partly confound zero-insertion analyses, though diverse VJ usage argued against this for most clonotypes. Compared with coincidental sharing between unrelated individuals, an excess of low generation-probability sequences was observed among out-of-frame TCR alpha sequences shared between twins. Conclusions relied on cross-sectional statistical analysis, since the same donors could not be followed over many years. In monozygotic twins, recombination models systematically underestimated out-of-frame TCR alpha sharing, but the models matched the sharing seen between unrelated individuals. In beta out-of-frame sequences, excess twin sharing was weaker, because having fewer shared sequences lowered the signal-to-noise ratio.

Libraries came from 5' RACE. Sequenced using an Illumina HiSeq 2000. Template switching introduced a universal primer binding site; the final cDNA contained a unique molecular identifier, enabling accurate counting of TCR cDNA molecules. Specific primers in the conserved constant-segment region were used to synthesize first-strand cDNA for the TCR alpha and beta chains. To control for contamination, every cDNA library carried two barcodes: a SMART-Mk sample barcode plus Illumina barcodes. Two successive PCR steps introduced TruSeq adapter sequences along with Illumina sample barcodes. The Illumina HiSeq platform was used with custom primers to sequence TCR alpha and beta cDNA libraries. Per the original workflow: MiGEC processed the raw reads to extract unique molecular identifiers, while MiXCR was used to determine the CDR3 positions. Recombination models were inferred per individual with the repgenHMM and IGoR tools using an EM algorithm. Shared clonotypes were analyzed with the tcR package in R, and sharing was normalized by the product of cloneset sizes. To study raw recombination without the effects of thymic and clonal selection, out-of-frame nonproductive sequences were analyzed. The public reads were reanalyzed by TCRdb: fastp trimming at Q25, MiXCR alignment, in-frame beta chains only. For every CDR3 protein sequence, its rows merge into one entry that carries the most common genes and DNA. The V and J calls were determined by TCRdb, not by the authors. Counted in this sample were hundreds of thousands of distinct CDR3 sequences; about 20% of them appeared once. The top ten constitute roughly 4% of the sample.

The CDR3 runs 17 amino acids, cysteine and phenylalanine included. The only DNA kept is the CDR3, 51 bases in frame from the first base. Based on the germline V gene (reference sequence), the CDR1 and CDR2 sequences are DFQATT and SNEGSKA. Trimming takes 0 bases off V and 6 bases off J; junction bases not matched to a gene: 10. Every donor in the study was a healthy Caucasian. The twin cohort consisted of three pairs of female monozygotic twins, all aged about 18 to 29 years. Peripheral blood mononuclear cells were used as the source from which RNA for TCR libraries was isolated. This sample was also put to use in a study of T cells expressing NK-cell markers. Taken from the second paper: TCR beta-chain repertoires were profiled in sorted CD3+CD56+NKG2C+, CD3+CD56+NKG2C- and CD3+CD56-NKG2C+ T-cell subsets from seven or eight donors. Seven of the eight sequenced donors were HCMV-seropositive and one was HCMV-seronegative. In several experiments an anti-gammadeltaTCR antibody was added to restrict sorting to alphabetaTCR-expressing T cells. In over five donors, the dominant CD3+CD56+NKG2C+ clonotypes were among the top 10 CD8+ clonotypes and accounted for about 1.0-7.0% of CD8+ T cells. Those dominant clonotypes were again the most abundant among CD3+CD56-NKG2C+ cells in four donors, at about 25-60.1%. Whether the expanded NKG2C-expressing T cell clones were specific for HCMV antigens was left unclear. The study sequenced eight donors, all healthy volunteers chosen at random: three men and five women. A commercial ELISA kit detecting HCMV-specific IgG in serum was used to determine HCMV serostatus. For 5 or 6 donors, unsorted PBMC were also used to sequence bulk peripheral blood T-cell repertoires. MIGEC handled demultiplexing of the reads and grouping by UMI, while MiTCR was used to assemble and quantify clonotypes. To exclude erroneous sequences, only TCR cDNA sequences supported by at least two reads were retained. Downstream repertoire analysis used the tcR package, and clonotypes were matched across fractions by CDR3 nucleotide sequence plus V segment. VDJmatch was used to annotate antigen specificity against VDJdb, with one amino acid substitution allowed in CDR3.

Sequencing input: PBMCs. This receptor was taken from a woman aged 18-29 years in good health. The V and J segments used are TRBV20-1 and TRBJ2-2, with 10 bases in between that match TRBD2. The CDR3 corresponds to CSAREGGLAGVAGELFF. In nucleotides, the sequence is TGCAGTGCTAGAGAAGGGGGGCTAGCGGGAGTTGCCGGGGAGCTGTTTTTT.